The clone carrying this TCR beta chain was counted a single time. An end of the junction differs from the germline gene, which may be a read error. Researchers generated TCR beta cDNA from 500 to 600 ng of total RNA, relying on a constant-region primer. A slightly modified ARM-PCR protocol with three nested multiplex PCR rounds produced these TCR beta libraries. For around 11 cycles apiece, the opening two PCR rounds ran with TRBV1-TRBV30 forward primers and a C-beta reverse primer. One entry per CDR3 protein results from TCRdb running MiXCR on the multiplex PCR reads. The sample shows approximately 100,000 distinct CDR3 sequences, around 66% of them seen only once. The sample originates from a study of tumor-infiltrating lymphocytes in primary liver carcinoma. The source material, roughly 18-33 mg of unsorted bulk tissue, was used to co-extract RNA and DNA. Every tumor yielded five separate sampled regions.

Germline V lookup: CDR1 ENHRY, CDR2 SYGVKD. The CDR3 is 13 residues long. The sequenced material came from liver tumor tissue from sampling region 2. The subset denotes: tumor region T2, inferior pole. The rearrangement uses TRBV10-3 and TRBJ1-2; D gene ambiguous. The receptor's source is a woman aged 60-75 years with primary liver carcinoma and hepatitis B virus infection. As DNA, the CDR3 is TGTGCCATCCGTGAAGAATGGGACTATGGCTACACCTTC. It specifies CAIREEWDYGYTF.